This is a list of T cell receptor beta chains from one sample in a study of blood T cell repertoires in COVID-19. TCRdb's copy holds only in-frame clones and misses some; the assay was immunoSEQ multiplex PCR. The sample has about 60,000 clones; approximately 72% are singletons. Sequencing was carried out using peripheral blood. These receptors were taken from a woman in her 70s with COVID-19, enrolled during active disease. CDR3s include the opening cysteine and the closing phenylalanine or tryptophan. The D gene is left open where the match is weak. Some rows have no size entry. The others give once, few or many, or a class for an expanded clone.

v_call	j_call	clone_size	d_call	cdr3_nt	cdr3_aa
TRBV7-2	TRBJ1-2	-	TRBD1	TGTGCCAGCAGCCATTCGACAGGGGAAGGCTATGGCTACACCTTC	CASSHSTGEGYGYTF
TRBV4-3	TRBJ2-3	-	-	TGCGCCAGCAGCCAAGGAAACCTCCAGGGTACAGATACGCAGTATTTT	CASSQGNLQGTDTQYF
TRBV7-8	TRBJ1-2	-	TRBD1	TGTGCCAGCAGCTTTGGACAGGGGGACAACTATGGCTACACCTTC	CASSFGQGDNYGYTF
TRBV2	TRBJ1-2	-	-	TGTGCCAGCAGTGGACAGACCCTCGACTATGGCTACACCTTC	CASSGQTLDYGYTF
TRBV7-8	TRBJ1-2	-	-	TGTGCCAGCAGCCCTGACAGGTCTAACTATGGCTACACCTTC	CASSPDRSNYGYTF
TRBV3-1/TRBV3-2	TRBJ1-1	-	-	TGTGCCAGCAGCCAAGGTGGACAAGAAGCTTTCTTT	CASSQGGQEAFF
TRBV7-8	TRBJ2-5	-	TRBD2	TGTGCCAGCGGGACTAGCGGGGTTGAAGAGACCCAGTACTTC	CASGTSGVEETQYF
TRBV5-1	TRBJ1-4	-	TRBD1	TGCGCCAGCAGCCTCGGACAGGGGGGGGAAAAACTGTTTTTT	CASSLGQGGEKLFF
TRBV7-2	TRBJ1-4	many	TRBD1	TGTGCCAGCAGCCCGGACAGGGGCCTGAATGAAAAACTGTTTTTT	CASSPDRGLNEKLFF
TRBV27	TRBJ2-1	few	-	TGTGCCAGCAGTTTATTGACAGCCAATGAGCAGTTCTTC	CASSLLTANEQFF
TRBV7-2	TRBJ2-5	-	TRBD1	TGTGCCAGCAGCGGTGGGACAGGGGGCGGAGAGACCCAGTACTTC	CASSGGTGGGETQYF
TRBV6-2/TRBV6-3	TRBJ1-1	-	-	TGTGCCAGCAGTTATGGTCAGGGGACCACTGAAGCTTTCTTT	CASSYGQGTTEAFF
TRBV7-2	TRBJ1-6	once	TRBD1	TGTGCCAGCAGCAACAGGGGGCCCAATTCACCCCTCCACTTT	CASSNRGPNSPLHF
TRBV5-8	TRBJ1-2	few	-	TGTGCCAGCAGCTCCTGGGAAGGGGAGGTGTATGGCTACACCTTC	CASSSWEGEVYGYTF
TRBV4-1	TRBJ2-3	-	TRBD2	TGCGCCAGCAGCCAAGGGGTAGCGGGGGGCACAGATACGCAGTATTTT	CASSQGVAGGTDTQYF
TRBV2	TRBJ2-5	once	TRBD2	TGTGCCAGCAGTGCGGGACTAGTGGGGCAGGAGACCCAGTACTTC	CASSAGLVGQETQYF
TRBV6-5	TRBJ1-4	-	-	TGTGCCAGCAGTTATCGGAGGAGCGGAGAAAAACTGTTTTTT	CASSYRRSGEKLFF
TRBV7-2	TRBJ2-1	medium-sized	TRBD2	TGTGCCAGCAGCGATCGGACTAGCAGGGTACACAATGAGCAGTTCTTC	CASSDRTSRVHNEQFF
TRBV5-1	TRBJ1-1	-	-	TGCGCCAGCAGCTTGTCCTCTTCGAACACTGAAGCTTTCTTT	CASSLSSSNTEAFF
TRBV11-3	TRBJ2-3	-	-	TGTGCCAGCGCACGTAGGGGAAATACGCAGTATTTT	CASARRGNTQYF
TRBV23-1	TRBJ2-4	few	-	TGCGCCAGCAGTCAGACGGGAGTCGAGGACTCCCCCCTAGCCAAAAACATTCAGTACTTC	CASSQTGVEDSPLAKNIQYF
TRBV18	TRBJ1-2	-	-	TGTGCCAGCTCACCCACAGCTTTTAACTATGGCTACACCTTC	CASSPTAFNYGYTF
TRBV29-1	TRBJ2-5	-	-	TGCAGCGTTGAAGATGGGGCAGACCAAGAGACCCAGTACTTC	CSVEDGADQETQYF
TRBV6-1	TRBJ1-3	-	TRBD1	TGTGCCAGCAGTGAAAAGGGACAGCCTGGAAACACCATATATTTT	CASSEKGQPGNTIYF
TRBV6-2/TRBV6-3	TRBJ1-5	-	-	TGTGCCAGCAGTACCAGGGGTCAGCCCCAGCATTTT	CASSTRGQPQHF
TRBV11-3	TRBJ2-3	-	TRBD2	TGTGCCAGCAGCTTAGTCCGGACTAGCGGGAGCACAGATACGCAGTATTTT	CASSLVRTSGSTDTQYF
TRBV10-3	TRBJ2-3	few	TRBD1	TGTGCCATCAGTGACCGGGACAGGGGGAAAACAGATACGCAGTATTTT	CAISDRDRGKTDTQYF
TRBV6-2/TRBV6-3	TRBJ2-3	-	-	TGTGCCAGCAGTACCAGGTGGCAGGGAACAGATACGCAGTATTTT	CASSTRWQGTDTQYF
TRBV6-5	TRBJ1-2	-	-	TGTGCCAGCAGTTACTCGCGAAACTATGGCTACACCTTC	CASSYSRNYGYTF
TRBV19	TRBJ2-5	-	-	TGTGCCAGTAGTATAGGAGGTAGAGGGAAGGCGGAGACCCAGTACTTC	CASSIGGRGKAETQYF
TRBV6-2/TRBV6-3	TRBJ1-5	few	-	TGTGCCAGCAGTTATGGGAGGGATCAGCCCCAGCATTTT	CASSYGRDQPQHF
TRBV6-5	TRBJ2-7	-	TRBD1	TGTGCCAGCAGGCCGGGACAGGGCTACGAGCAGTACTTC	CASRPGQGYEQYF
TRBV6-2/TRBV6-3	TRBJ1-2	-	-	TGTGCCAGCAGCACCTATGGGGGAGGTAACTATGGCTACACCTTC	CASSTYGGGNYGYTF
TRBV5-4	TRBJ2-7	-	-	TGTGCCAGCAGCTTTGAGGCAGACTCCTACGAGCAGTACTTC	CASSFEADSYEQYF
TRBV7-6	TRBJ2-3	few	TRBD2	TGTGCCAGCAGCCGTCCAACGGGACTAGCGGGGAGTGGCACAGATACGCAGTATTTT	CASSRPTGLAGSGTDTQYF
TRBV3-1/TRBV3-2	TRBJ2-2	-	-	TGTGCCAGCAGCCAAGGGGCGGGGTCGGGGAACACCGGGGAGCTGTTTTTT	CASSQGAGSGNTGELFF
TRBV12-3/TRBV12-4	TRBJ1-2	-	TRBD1	TGTGCCAGCAGCCGACAGGGACTTAATGGCTACACCTTC	CASSRQGLNGYTF
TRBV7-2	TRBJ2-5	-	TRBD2	TGTGCCAGCAGCTCGGGACTAGCGGAGACCCAGTACTTC	CASSSGLAETQYF
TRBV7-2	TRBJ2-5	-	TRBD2	TGTGCCAGCAGCATAAATAGCGGGGGCCCCCAAGAGACCCAGTACTTC	CASSINSGGPQETQYF
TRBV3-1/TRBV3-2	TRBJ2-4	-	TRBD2	TGTGCCAGCAGCCAAGAGGGACTAGCTATTGCCAAAAACATTCAGTACTTC	CASSQEGLAIAKNIQYF
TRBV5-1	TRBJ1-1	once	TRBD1	TGCGCCAGCAGCTTGGCCCAGGGGGACGCTGAAGCTTTCTTT	CASSLAQGDAEAFF
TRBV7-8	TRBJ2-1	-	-	TGTGCCAGCAGCCGAGAGGGGACTGACAATGAGCAGTTCTTC	CASSREGTDNEQFF